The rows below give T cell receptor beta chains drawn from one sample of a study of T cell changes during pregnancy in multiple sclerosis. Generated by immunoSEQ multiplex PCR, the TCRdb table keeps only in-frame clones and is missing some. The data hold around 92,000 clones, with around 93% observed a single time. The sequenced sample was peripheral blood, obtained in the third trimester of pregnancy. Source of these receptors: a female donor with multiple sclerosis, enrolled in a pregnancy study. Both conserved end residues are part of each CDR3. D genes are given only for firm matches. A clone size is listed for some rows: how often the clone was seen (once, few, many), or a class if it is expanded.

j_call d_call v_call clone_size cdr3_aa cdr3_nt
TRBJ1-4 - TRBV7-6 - CASSAGLTNEKLFF TGTGCCAGCAGCGCAGGGTTGACTAATGAAAAACTGTTTTTT
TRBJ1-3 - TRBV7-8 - CASRQADRLSGNTIYF TGTGCCAGCAGGCAAGCCGACAGGCTCTCTGGAAACACCATATATTTT
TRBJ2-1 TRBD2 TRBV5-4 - CASSHALAGNNEQFF TGTGCCAGCAGCCACGCGCTAGCGGGAAACAATGAGCAGTTCTTC
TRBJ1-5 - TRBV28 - CASIPGGSNQPQHF TGTGCCAGCATCCCGGGTGGAAGCAATCAGCCCCAGCATTTT
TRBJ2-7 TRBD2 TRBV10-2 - CASSASSGEQYF TGCGCCAGCAGTGCATCTAGCGGCGAGCAGTACTTC
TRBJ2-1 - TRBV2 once CASSEMGDNEQFF TGTGCCAGCAGTGAGATGGGAGACAATGAGCAGTTCTTC
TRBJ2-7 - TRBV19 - CASKDWRGGYEQYF TGTGCCAGTAAAGATTGGAGGGGCGGCTACGAGCAGTACTTC
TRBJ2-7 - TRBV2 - CASSDYRSYEQYF TGTGCCAGCAGTGATTATCGGTCCTACGAGCAGTACTTC
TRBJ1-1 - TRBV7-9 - CASSSPSGDTEAFF TGTGCCAGCAGCTCCCCATCGGGGGACACTGAAGCTTTCTTT
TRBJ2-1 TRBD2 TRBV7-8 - CASGRLAAYNEQFF TGTGCCAGCGGCCGACTAGCGGCCTACAATGAGCAGTTCTTC
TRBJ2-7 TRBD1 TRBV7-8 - CASSPNPGQAYEQYF TGTGCCAGCAGCCCGAACCCGGGACAGGCCTACGAGCAGTACTTC